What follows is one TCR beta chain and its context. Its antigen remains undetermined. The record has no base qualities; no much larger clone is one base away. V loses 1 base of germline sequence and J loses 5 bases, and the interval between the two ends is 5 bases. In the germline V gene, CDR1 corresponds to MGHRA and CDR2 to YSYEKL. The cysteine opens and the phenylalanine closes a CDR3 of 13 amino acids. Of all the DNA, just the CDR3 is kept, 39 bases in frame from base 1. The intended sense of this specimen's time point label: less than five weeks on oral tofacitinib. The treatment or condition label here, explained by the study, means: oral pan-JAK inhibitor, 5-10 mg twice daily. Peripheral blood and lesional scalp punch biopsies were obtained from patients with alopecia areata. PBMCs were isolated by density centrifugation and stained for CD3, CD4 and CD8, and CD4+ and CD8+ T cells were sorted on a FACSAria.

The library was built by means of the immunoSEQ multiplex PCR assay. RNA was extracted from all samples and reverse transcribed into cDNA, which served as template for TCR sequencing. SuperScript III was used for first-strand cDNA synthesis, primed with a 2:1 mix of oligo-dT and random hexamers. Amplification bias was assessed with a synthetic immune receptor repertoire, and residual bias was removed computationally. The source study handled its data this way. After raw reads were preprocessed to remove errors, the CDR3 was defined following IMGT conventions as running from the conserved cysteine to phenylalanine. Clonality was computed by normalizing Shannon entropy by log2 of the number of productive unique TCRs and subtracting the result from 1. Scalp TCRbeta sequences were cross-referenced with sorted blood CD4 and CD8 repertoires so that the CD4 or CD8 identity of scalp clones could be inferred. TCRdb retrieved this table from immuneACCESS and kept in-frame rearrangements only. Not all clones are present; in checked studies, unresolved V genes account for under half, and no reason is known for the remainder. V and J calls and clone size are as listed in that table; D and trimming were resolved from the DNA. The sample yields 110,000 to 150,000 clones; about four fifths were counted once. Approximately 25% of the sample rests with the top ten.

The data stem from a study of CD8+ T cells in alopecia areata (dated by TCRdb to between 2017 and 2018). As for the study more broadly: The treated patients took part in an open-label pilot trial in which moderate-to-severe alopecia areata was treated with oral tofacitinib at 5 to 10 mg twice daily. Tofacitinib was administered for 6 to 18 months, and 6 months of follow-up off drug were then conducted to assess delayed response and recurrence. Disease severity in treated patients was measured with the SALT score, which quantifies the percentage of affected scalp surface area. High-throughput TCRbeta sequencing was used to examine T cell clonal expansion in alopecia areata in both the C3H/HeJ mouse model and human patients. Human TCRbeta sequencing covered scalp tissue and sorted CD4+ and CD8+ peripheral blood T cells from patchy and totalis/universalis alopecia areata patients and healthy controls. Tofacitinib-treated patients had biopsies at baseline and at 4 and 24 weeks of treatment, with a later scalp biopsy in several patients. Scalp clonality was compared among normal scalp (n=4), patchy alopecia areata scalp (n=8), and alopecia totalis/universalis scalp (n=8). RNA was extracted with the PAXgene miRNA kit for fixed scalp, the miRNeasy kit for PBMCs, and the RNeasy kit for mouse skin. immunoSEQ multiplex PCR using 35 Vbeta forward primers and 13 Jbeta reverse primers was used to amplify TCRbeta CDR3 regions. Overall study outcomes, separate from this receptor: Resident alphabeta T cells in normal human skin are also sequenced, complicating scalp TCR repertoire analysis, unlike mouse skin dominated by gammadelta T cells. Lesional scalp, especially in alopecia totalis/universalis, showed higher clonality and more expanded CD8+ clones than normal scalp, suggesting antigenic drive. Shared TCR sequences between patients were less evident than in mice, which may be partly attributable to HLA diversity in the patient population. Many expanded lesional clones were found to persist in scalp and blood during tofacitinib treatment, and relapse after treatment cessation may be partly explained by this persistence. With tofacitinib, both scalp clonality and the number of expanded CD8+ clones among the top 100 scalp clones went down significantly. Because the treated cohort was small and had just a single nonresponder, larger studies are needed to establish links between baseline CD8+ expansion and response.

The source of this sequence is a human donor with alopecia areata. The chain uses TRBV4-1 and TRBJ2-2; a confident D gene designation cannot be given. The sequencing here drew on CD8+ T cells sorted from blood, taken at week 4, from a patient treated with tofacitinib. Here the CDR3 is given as CASSQVLTGELFF. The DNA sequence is TGCGCCAGCAGCCAAGTGTTGACCGGGGAGCTGTTTTTT.